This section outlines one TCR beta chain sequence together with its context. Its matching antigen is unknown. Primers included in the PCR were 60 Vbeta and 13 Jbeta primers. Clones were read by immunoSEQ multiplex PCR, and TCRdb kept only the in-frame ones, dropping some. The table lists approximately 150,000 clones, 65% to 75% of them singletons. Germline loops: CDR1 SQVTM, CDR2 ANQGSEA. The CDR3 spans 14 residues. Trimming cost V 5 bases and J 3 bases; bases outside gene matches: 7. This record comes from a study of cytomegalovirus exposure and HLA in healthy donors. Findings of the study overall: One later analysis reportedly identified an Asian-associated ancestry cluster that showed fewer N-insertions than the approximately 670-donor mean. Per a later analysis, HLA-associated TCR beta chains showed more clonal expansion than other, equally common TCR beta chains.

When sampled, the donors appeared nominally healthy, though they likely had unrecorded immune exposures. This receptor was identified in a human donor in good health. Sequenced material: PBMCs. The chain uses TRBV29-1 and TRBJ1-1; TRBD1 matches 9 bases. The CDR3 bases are TGCAGCGTTAAGGAGGACAGGGGATACACTGAAGCTTTCTTT. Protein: CSVKEDRGYTEAFF.